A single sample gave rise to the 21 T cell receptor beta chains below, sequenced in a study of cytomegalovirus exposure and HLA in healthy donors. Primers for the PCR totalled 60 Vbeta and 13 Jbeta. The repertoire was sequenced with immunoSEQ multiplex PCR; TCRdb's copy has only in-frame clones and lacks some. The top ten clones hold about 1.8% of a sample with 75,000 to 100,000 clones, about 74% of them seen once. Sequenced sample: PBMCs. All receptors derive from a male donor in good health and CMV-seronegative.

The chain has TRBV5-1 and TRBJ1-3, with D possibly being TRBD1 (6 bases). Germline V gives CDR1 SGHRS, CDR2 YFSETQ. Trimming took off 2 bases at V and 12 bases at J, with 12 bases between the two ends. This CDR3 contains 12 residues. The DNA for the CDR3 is TGCGCCAGCAGCTTCCCAGGGGATAGCATATATTTT. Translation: CASSFPGDSIYF.

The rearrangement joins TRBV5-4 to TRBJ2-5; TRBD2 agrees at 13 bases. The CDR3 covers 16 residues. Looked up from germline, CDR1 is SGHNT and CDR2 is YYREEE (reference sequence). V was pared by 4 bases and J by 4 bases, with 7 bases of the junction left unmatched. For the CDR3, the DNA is TGTGCCAGCAGCGACGGACTAGCGGGAGAAGGAGAGACCCAGTACTTC. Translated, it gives CASSDGLAGEGETQYF.

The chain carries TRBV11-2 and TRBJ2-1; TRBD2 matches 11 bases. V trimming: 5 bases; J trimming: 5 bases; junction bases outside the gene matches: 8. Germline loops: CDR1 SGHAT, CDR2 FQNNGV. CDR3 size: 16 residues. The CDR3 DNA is TGTGCCAGCAGCCAACTAGCGGGAGTTCGAGACAATGAGCAGTTCTTC. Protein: CASSQLAGVRDNEQFF.

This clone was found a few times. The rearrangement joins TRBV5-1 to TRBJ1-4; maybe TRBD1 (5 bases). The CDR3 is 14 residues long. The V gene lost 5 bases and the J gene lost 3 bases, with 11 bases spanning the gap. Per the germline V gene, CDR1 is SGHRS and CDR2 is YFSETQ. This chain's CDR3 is CASSKGPSNEKLFF. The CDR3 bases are TGCGCCAGCAGTAAGGGGCCATCTAATGAAAAACTGTTTTTT.

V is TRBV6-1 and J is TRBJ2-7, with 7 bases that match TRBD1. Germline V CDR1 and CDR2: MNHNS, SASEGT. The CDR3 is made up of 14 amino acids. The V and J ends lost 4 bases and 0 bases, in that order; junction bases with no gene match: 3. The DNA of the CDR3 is TGTGCCAGCAGTGTTCGGGACAGCTCCTACGAGCAGTACTTC. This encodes CASSVRDSSYEQYF.

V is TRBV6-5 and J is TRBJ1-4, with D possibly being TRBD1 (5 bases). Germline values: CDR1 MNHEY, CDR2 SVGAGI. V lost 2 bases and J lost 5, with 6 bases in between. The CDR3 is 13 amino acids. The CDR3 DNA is TGTGCCAGCAGTTACAGGGGAAATGAAAAACTGTTTTTT. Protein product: CASSYRGNEKLFF.

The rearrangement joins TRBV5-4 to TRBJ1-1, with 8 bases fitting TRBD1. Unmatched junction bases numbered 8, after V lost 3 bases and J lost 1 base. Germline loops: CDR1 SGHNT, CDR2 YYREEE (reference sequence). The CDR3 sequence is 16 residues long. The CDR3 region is CASSSPRQGSNTEAFF. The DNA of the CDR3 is TGTGCCAGCAGCTCGCCGAGACAGGGGTCGAACACTGAAGCTTTCTTT.

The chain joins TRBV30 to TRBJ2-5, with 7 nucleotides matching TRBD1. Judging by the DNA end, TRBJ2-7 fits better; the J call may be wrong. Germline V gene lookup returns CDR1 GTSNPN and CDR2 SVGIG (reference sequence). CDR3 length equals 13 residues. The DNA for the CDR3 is TGTGCCTGGTCCAGGGACAGCTCCTACGAGCAGTACTTC. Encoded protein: CAWSRDSSYEQYF.

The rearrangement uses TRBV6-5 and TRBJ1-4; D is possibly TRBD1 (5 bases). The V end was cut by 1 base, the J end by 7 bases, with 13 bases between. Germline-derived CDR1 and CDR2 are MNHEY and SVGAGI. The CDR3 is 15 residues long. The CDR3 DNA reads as TGTGCCAGCAGTTACTTGGGGGGGGGTACTGAAAAACTGTTTTTT. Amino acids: CASSYLGGGTEKLFF.

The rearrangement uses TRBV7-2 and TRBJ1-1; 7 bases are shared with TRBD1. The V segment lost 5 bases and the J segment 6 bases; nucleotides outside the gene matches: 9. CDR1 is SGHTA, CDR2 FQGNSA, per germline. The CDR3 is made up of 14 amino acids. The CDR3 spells CASSLDRVIPEAFF. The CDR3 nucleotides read TGTGCCAGCAGCCTAGACAGGGTTATTCCTGAAGCTTTCTTT.

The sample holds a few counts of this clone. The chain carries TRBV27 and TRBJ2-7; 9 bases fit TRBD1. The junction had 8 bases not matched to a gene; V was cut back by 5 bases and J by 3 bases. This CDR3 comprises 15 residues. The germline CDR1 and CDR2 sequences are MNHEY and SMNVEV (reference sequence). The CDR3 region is CASSQPGQGYYEQYF. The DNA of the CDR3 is TGTGCCAGCAGTCAGCCGGGACAGGGATACTACGAGCAGTACTTC.

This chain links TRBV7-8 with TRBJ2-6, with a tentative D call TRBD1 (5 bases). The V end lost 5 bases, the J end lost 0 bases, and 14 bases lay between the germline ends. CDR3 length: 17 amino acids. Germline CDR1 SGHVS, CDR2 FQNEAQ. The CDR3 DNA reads TGTGCCAGCAGCCTTAGACAGATTAGCTCTGGGGCCAACGTCCTGACTTTC. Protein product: CASSLRQISSGANVLTF.

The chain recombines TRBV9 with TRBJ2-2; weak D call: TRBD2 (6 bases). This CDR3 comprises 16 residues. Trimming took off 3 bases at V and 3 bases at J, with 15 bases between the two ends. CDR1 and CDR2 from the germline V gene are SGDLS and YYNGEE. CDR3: CASSARLGLHTGELFF. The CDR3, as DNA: TGTGCCAGCAGCGCCAGACTGGGACTGCACACCGGGGAGCTGTTTTTT.

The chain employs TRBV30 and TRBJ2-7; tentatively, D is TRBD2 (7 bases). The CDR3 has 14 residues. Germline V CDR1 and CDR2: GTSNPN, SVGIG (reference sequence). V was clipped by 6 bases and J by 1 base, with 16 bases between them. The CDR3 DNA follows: TGTGCCTGTTCGTTAGGGGGGGTTTCCTACGAGCAGTACTTC. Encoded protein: CACSLGGVSYEQYF. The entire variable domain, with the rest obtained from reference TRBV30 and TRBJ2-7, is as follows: SQTIHQWPATLVQPVGSPLSLECTVEGTSNPNLYWYRQAAGRGLQLLFYSVGIGQISSEVPQNLSASRPQDRQFILSSKKLLLSDSGFYLCACSLGGVSYEQYFGPGTRLTVT.

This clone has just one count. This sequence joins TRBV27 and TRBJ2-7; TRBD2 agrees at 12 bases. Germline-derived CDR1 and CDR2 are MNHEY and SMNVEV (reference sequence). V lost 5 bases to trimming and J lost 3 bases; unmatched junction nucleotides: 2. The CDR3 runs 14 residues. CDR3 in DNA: TGTGCCAGCAGTCCGACTAGCGGGAGCTACGAGCAGTACTTC. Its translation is CASSPTSGSYEQYF.

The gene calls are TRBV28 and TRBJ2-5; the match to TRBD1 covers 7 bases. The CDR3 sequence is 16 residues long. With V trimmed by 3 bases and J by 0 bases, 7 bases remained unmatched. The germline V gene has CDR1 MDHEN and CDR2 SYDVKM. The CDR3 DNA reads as TGTGCCAGCAGTTTGACCGCCGGGACAGACCAAGAGACCCAGTACTTC. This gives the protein CASSLTAGTDQETQYF.

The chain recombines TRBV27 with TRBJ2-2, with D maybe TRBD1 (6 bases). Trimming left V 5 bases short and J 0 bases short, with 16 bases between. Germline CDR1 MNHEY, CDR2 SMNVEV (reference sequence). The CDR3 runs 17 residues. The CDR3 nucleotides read TGTGCCAGCAGTACTTACCAAGGACAGCCGAACACCGGGGAGCTGTTTTTT. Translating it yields CASSTYQGQPNTGELFF.

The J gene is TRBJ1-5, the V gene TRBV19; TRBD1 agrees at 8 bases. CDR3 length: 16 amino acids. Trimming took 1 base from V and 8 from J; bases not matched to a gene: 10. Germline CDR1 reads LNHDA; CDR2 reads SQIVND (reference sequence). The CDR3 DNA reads TGTGCCAGTAGTATAGGGGAGACCAGGGGGCATAAGCCCCAGCATTTT. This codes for CASSIGETRGHKPQHF.

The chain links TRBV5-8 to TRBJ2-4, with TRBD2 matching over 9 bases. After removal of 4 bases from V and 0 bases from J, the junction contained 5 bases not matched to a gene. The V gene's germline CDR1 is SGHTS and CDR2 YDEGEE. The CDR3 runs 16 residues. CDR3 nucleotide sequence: TGTGCCAGCAGCCTTGGGACTAGCATAGCCAAAAACATTCAGTACTTC. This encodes CASSLGTSIAKNIQYF.

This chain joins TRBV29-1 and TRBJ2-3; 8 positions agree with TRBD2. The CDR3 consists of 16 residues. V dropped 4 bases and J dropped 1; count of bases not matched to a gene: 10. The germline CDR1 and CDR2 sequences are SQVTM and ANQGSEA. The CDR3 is CSVARRASGRTDTQYF. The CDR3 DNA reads TGCAGCGTTGCTCGTCGGGCTAGCGGGCGCACAGATACGCAGTATTTT.

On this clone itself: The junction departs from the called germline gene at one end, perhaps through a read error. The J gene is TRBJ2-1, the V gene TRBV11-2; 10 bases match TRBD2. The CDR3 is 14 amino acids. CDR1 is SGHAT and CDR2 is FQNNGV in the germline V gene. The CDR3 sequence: CASTTSGNYNERFF. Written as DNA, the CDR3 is TGTGCCAGCACTACTAGCGGGAATTACAATGAGCGGTTCTTC. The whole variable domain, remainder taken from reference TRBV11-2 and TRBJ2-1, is EAGVAQSPRYKIIEKRQSVAFWCNPISGHATLYWYQQILGQGPKLLIQFQNNGVVDDSQLPKDRFSAERLKGVDSTLKIQPAKLEDSAVYLCASTTSGNYNERFFGPGTRLTVL.